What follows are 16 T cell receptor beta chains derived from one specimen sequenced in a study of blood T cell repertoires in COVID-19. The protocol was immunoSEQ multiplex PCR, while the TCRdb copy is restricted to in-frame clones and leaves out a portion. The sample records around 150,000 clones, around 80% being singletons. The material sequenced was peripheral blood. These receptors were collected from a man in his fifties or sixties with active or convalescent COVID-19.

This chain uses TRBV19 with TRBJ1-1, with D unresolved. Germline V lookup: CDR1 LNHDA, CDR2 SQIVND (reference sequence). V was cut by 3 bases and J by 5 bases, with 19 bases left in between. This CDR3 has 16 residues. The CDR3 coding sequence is TGTGCCAGTAGTATGGCCCGAGGACGGGGAAAGACTGAAGCTTTCTTT. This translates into CASSMARGRGKTEAFF.

CDR3 region: CASSLYRTGDNEKLFF. The CDR3 DNA reads TGTGCCAGCAGCCTATACAGGACAGGAGACAACGAAAAACTGTTTTTT. V usage is TRBV5-6 and J usage is TRBJ1-4; 7 nucleotides agree with TRBD1. Germline assignment: CDR1 SGHDT and CDR2 YYEEEE. Trimming took 4 bases from V and 8 from J; bases not matched to a gene: 14. The CDR3 length is 16 residues.

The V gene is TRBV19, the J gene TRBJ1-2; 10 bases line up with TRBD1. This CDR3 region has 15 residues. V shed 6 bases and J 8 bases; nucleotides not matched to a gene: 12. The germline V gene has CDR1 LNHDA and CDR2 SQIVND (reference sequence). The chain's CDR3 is CASRRQGAVSGGYTF. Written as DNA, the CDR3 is TGTGCCAGTAGGAGACAGGGGGCTGTATCCGGGGGCTACACCTTC. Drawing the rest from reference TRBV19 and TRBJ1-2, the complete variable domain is DGGITQSPKYLFRKEGQNVTLSCEQNLNHDAMYWYRQDPGQGLRLIYYSQIVNDFQKGDIAEGYSVSREKKESFPLTVTSAQKNPTAFYLCASRRQGAVSGGYTFGSGTRLTVV.

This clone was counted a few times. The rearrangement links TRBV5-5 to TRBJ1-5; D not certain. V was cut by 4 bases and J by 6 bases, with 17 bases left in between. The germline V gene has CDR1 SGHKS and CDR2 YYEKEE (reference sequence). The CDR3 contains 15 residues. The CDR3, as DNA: TGTGCCAGCAGCGAGGGCCCGAGGACCGTTCAGCCCCAGCATTTT. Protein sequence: CASSEGPRTVQPQHF.

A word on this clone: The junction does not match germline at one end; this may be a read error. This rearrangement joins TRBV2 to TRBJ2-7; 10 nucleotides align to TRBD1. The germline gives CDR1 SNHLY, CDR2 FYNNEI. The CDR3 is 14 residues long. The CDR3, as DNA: TGTGCCAGCAGTGAACCGGGACAGGGGCCCTTTTGGAACTTC. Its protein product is CASSEPGQGPFWNF.

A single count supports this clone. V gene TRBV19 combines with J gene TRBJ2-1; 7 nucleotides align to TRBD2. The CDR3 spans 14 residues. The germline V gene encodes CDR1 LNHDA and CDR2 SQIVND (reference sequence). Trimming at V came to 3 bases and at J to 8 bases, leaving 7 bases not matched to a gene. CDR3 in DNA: TGTGCCAGTAGTATGAAGCGGGGCGGCGATGAGCAGTTCTTC. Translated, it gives CASSMKRGGDEQFF.

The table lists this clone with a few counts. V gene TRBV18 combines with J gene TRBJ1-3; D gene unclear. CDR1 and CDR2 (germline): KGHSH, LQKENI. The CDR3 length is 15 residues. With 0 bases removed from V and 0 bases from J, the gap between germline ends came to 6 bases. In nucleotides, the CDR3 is TGTGCCAGCTCACCACCGGTGAGCTCTGGAAACACCATATATTTT. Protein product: CASSPPVSSGNTIYF.

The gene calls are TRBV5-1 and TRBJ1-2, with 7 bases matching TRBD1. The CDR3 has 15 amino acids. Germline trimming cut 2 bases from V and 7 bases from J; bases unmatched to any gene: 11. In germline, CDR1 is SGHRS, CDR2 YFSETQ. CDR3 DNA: TGCGCCAGCAGCTTCGAGACAGGGTCCCCCCTTGGCTACACCTTC. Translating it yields CASSFETGSPLGYTF. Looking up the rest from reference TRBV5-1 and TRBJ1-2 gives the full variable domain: KAGVTQTPRYLIKTRGQQVTLSCSPISGHRSVSWYQQTPGQGLQFLFEYFSETQRNKGNFPGRFSGRQFSNSRSEMNVSTLELGDSALYLCASSFETGSPLGYTFGSGTRLTVV.

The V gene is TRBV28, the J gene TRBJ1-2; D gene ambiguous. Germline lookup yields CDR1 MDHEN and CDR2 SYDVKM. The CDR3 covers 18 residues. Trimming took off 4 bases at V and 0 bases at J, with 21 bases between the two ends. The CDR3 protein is CASSSRRKSTPSNYGYTF. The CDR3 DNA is TGTGCCAGCAGTTCCCGCAGGAAATCCACACCTTCTAACTATGGCTACACCTTC.

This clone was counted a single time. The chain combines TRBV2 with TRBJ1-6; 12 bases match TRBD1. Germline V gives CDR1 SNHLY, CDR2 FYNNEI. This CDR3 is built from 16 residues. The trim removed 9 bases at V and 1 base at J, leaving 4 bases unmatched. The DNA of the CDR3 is TGTGCCAGGGGACAGGGGGCGTTTTCCTATAATTCACCCCTCCACTTT. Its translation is CARGQGAFSYNSPLHF. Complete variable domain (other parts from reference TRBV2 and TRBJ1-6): EPEVTQTPSHQVTQMGQEVILRCVPISNHLYFYWYRQILGQKVEFLVSFYNNEISEKSEIFDDQFSVERPDGSNFTLKIRSTKLEDSAMYFCARGQGAFSYNSPLHFGNGTRLTVT.

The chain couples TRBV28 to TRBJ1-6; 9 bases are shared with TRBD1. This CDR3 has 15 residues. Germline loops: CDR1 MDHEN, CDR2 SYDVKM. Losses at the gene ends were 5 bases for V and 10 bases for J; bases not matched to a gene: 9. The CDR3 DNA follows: TGTGCCAGCAGTCAAGGGACAGGGCCAGCATCACCCCTCCACTTT. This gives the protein CASSQGTGPASPLHF.

In nucleotides, the CDR3 is TGCGCCAGCAGCTGGGGAACAGGGCCAGAACAGCCCCAGCATTTT. It translates to CASSWGTGPEQPQHF. V is TRBV5-1 and J is TRBJ1-5; D possibly corresponds to TRBD1 (6 bases). V was clipped by 3 bases and J by 7 bases, with 17 bases between them. CDR3 length equals 15 residues. Germline V gene lookup returns CDR1 SGHRS and CDR2 YFSETQ. Supplemented by reference TRBV5-1 and TRBJ1-5, the full variable domain reads KAGVTQTPRYLIKTRGQQVTLSCSPISGHRSVSWYQQTPGQGLQFLFEYFSETQRNKGNFPGRFSGRQFSNSRSEMNVSTLELGDSALYLCASSWGTGPEQPQHFGDGTRLSIL.

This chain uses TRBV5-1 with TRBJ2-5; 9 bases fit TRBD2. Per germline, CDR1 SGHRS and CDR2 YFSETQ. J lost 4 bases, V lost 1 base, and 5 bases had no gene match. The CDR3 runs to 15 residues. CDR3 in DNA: TGCGCCAGCAGCTTGTCTGCGGGGGGGGTAGAGACCCAGTACTTC. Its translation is CASSLSAGGVETQYF. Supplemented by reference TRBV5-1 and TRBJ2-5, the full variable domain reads KAGVTQTPRYLIKTRGQQVTLSCSPISGHRSVSWYQQTPGQGLQFLFEYFSETQRNKGNFPGRFSGRQFSNSRSEMNVSTLELGDSALYLCASSLSAGGVETQYFGPGTRLLVL.

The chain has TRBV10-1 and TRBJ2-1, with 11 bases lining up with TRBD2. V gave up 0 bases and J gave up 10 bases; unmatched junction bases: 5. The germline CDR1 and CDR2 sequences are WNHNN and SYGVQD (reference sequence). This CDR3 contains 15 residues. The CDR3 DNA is TGCGCCAGCAGTGAGTCGATACTAGCGGGAGTGGAGCAGTTCTTC. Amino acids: CASSESILAGVEQFF.

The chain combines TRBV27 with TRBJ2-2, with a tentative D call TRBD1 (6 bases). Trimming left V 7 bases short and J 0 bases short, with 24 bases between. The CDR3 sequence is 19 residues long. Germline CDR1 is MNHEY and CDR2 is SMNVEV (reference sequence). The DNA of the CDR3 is TGTGCCAGCACTTCCCTCCTACGTCCGGGACAAACGAACACCGGGGAGCTGTTTTTT. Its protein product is CASTSLLRPGQTNTGELFF.

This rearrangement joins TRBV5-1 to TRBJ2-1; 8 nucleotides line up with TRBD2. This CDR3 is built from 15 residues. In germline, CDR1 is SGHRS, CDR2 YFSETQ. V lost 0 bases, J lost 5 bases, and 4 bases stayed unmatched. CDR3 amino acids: CASSLAGTRNNEQFF. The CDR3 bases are TGCGCCAGCAGCTTGGCCGGGACTAGAAACAATGAGCAGTTCTTC.